The source of this TCR beta chain is a study of blood T cell repertoires in COVID-19. Background on the study: Both acute and convalescent COVID-19 samples were obtained from the United States, Italy and Spain. PBMCs, B-cell-depleted T cells, or T cells provided the cDNA or gDNA that made up the material.

Under the authors' procedure: Estimated nucleated cell counts came from reference gene primer amplification. Produced via immunoSEQ multiplex PCR; TCRdb's table is partial and in-frame only. The DNA gave D and trimming, while V, J and clone size come from that table. The sample has 95,000 or so clones, 89% seen once. Germline-derived CDR1 and CDR2 are KGHSH and LQKENI. Trimming shortened V by 6 bases and J by 1 base, and 16 bases separated the two germline ends. The CDR3 has 15 amino acids. The chain recombines TRBV18 with TRBJ2-7; weak D call: TRBD1 (5 bases). Source material: peripheral blood. The source is a woman in her 70s with acute or convalescent COVID-19. CDR3 DNA sequence: TGTGCCAGCTCGGACCTTCAGGGCGTATCCTACGAGCAGTACTTC. Its translation: CASSDLQGVSYEQYF.